Following are 27 T cell receptor beta chains from one sample sequenced in a study of T cell clonality in common variable immunodeficiency. TCRdb's table, derived via immunoSEQ multiplex PCR, lists solely in-frame clones and lacks some. This sample shows roughly 32,000 clones and no singletons; around 9.5% rests with the ten largest. The material sequenced was peripheral blood mononuclear cells. The receptor set was obtained from a person aged 18 to 75 in good health.

This clone was observed a few times. The read ends 3 residues early relative to the CDR3; the germline J gene fills the gap. This sequence joins TRBV18 and TRBJ2-2; possible D gene TRBD2, 5 bases. Per the germline V gene, CDR1 is KGHSH and CDR2 is LQKENI. There are 13 residues in the CDR3. The CDR3 protein is CASSRSGGEKLFF. The DNA read from the CDR3 is TGTGCCAGCTCACGGTCAGGAGGCGAAAAG.

In this sample, this clone turned up many times. The CDR3 end falls 3 residues outside the read, so it is completed with the germline J gene. The chain couples TRBV7-6 to TRBJ2-1; 11 bases are shared with TRBD2. The CDR3 runs 15 residues. Germline loops: CDR1 SGHVS, CDR2 FNYEAQ. V shed 5 bases and J 9 bases; nucleotides not matched to a gene: 9. Incomplete CDR3 DNA: TGTGCCAGCAGCGGCCACCTAGCGGGAGGCTTTGAG. Its translation: CASSGHLAGGFE. The whole CDR3 protein is CASSGHLAGGFEQFF.

Many counts were recorded for this clone. CDR3 bases read: TGCAGTGCTAGAAGAGGGCTCGGACAGCCC. It encodes CSARRGLGQP. The entire CDR3 sequence reads CSARRGLGQPQHF. The chain uses TRBV20-1 and TRBJ1-5; D gene ambiguous. The read terminates 3 residues before the CDR3 end, so the remaining end is supplied by the germline J gene. Germline V gives CDR1 DFQATT, CDR2 SNEGSKA (reference sequence). Between the trimmed V and J ends, which lost 2 bases and 7 bases, there was a span of 12 bases. The CDR3 consists of 13 residues.

The table lists this clone with a few counts. The sequenced fragment ends 3 residues before the CDR3 boundary, so the rest is inferred from the germline J gene. The rearrangement links TRBV18 to TRBJ2-3, with D perhaps being TRBD1 or TRBD2 (5 bases each). The germline gives CDR1 KGHSH, CDR2 LQKENI. There are 14 residues in the CDR3. The part of the CDR3 DNA that was read is TGTGCCAGCTCACCAGGGGCCTGGGGAGAGACG. Translation gives CASSPGAWGET. The entire CDR3 reads CASSPGAWGETQYF.

This clone was found many times. The read is 3 residues too short to cover the CDR3 end, so that end is filled in from the germline J gene. J is TRBJ2-6 and V is TRBV20-1; the D gene is possibly TRBD1 (6 bases). Trimming removed 7 bases from V and 0 bases from J, with 22 bases in between. Germline CDR1 and CDR2: DFQATT and SNEGSKA (reference sequence). The CDR3 sequence is 18 residues long. CDR3 loop: CSGRGTTISSSGANVLTF. The CDR3 bases that were read are TGCAGTGGCAGGGGAACCACCATTTCTAGCTCTGGGGCCAACGTC.

This clone has at least ten counts. The CDR3 is cut off 3 residues early in the read; its end comes from the germline J gene. V is TRBV9 and J is TRBJ2-7; D is possibly TRBD2 (5 bases). The V end lost 4 bases, the J end lost 0 bases, and 17 bases lay between the germline ends. Germline loops: CDR1 SGDLS, CDR2 YYNGEE. The CDR3 consists of 16 residues. The DNA read from the CDR3 is TGTGCCAGCAGCCCCCGTAGCGTTTCGAGCTCCTACGAG. Translated: CASSPRSVSSSYE. The CDR3 as a whole reads CASSPRSVSSSYEQYF.

This clone was observed many times. With the read ending 3 residues before the CDR3 end, the germline J gene is used to fill in that end. The V gene is TRBV19, the J gene TRBJ2-5, with D tentatively TRBD1 or TRBD2 (7 bases each). V was clipped by 6 bases and J by 7 bases, with 24 bases between them. Germline values: CDR1 LNHDA, CDR2 SQIVND (reference sequence). CDR3 size: 16 residues. The part of the CDR3 DNA that was read is TGTGCCAGTAGACCCACCGATTCGACAGGGAGGGTGACC. It translates to CASRPTDSTGRVT. The whole CDR3 is CASRPTDSTGRVTQYF.

This clone was found many times. The read finishes 3 residues shy of the CDR3 end, and the germline J gene is used to complete it. This sequence joins TRBV18 and TRBJ1-2, with 7 bases lining up with TRBD1. Trimming at V came to 3 bases and at J to 0 bases, leaving 10 bases not matched to a gene. Germline V CDR1 and CDR2: KGHSH, LQKENI. This CDR3 is 17 amino acids long. The CDR3 DNA, read in part, is TGTGCCAGCTCACCTGAGTGGACAGGTGAAGCTAACTATGGC. Translation gives CASSPEWTGEANYG. In full, the CDR3 reads CASSPEWTGEANYGYTF.

This clone was seen ten or more times. The read gets to within 3 residues of the CDR3 end, and the germline J gene fills in the rest. The chain carries TRBV7-9 and TRBJ1-5, with D unresolved. Looked up from germline, CDR1 is SEHNR and CDR2 is FQNEAQ (reference sequence). The CDR3 extends over 13 amino acids. V lost 5 bases to trimming and J lost 4 bases, with 9 bases between them. CDR3 DNA, as far as it was read: TGTGCCAGCAGCCTTTCCTCTAATCAGCCC. This translates into CASSLSSNQP. The whole CDR3 region reads CASSLSSNQPQHF.

On this clone itself: Read data end 3 residues before the CDR3 end; the end is taken from the germline J gene. The chain combines TRBV7-3 with TRBJ1-2, with a possible D match to TRBD1 (5 bases). In germline, CDR1 is SGHTA, CDR2 FQGTGA. The CDR3 has 13 amino acids. The CDR3 bases that were read are TGTGCCAGCAGCTTAACGGGGCTTAATGAC. As protein: CASSLTGLND. The full CDR3 protein is CASSLTGLNDYTF.

This clone was counted many times. The CDR3 end falls 3 residues outside the read, so it is completed with the germline J gene. V is TRBV29-1 and J is TRBJ2-7, with 7 positions matching TRBD2. CDR3 length equals 14 residues. V lost 1 base, J lost 0 bases, and 3 bases stayed unmatched. Germline CDR1 and CDR2: SQVTM and ANQGSEA. The CDR3 protein is CSVEVSGFSYEQYF. The sequenced part of the CDR3 DNA is TGCAGCGTTGAAGTTAGCGGGTTCTCCTACGAG.

This clone was seen repeatedly, ten times or more. The read ends 3 residues before the CDR3 terminus; that terminus is restored from the germline J gene. V is TRBV12-5 and J is TRBJ2-5; D is possibly TRBD1 (6 bases). The CDR3 spans 16 residues. In germline, CDR1 is LGHNT, CDR2 FRNRAP. V lost 8 bases, J lost 7 bases, and 26 bases lay in between. CDR3 loop: CASKNKKTGPEGTQYF. The sequenced part of the CDR3 DNA is TGTGCTAGTAAAAATAAGAAGACAGGCCCCGAGGGGACC.

Many counts were recorded for this clone. From the germline J gene comes the end of the CDR3, since the read stops 3 residues before it. The chain combines TRBV2 with TRBJ2-4, with a possible D match to TRBD2 (5 bases). This CDR3 comprises 14 residues. The V gene's germline CDR1 is SNHLY and CDR2 FYNNEI. V was cut by 10 bases and J by 5 bases, with 18 bases left in between. The CDR3 DNA, read in part, is TGTGCCACCGAGGCGGTAGCGTTCCAAAACATT. Its translation: CATEAVAFQNI. The complete CDR3 sequence is CATEAVAFQNIQYF.

This clone came up a few times. The CDR3 end falls 3 residues outside the read, so it is completed with the germline J gene. The genes are TRBV19 and TRBJ1-2, with a possible D match to TRBD1 (5 bases). The V gene's germline CDR1 is LNHDA and CDR2 SQIVND (reference sequence). The CDR3 contains 14 residues. CDR3 in amino acids: CASSIGTRGNDYTF. CDR3 DNA, as far as it was read: TGTGCCAGTAGTATTGGGACTAGGGGCAATGAC. Supplemented by reference TRBV19 and TRBJ1-2, the full variable domain reads DGGITQSPKYLFRKEGQNVTLSCEQNLNHDAMYWYRQDPGQGLRLIYYSQIVNDFQKGDIAEGYSVSREKKESFPLTVTSAQKNPTAFYLCASSIGTRGNDYTFGSGTRLTVV.

This clone has a count of ten or more. The read finishes 3 residues shy of the CDR3 end, and the germline J gene is used to complete it. The chain employs TRBV2 and TRBJ2-3; TRBD2 might be the D (5 bases). Trimming stripped 4 bases from V and 0 bases from J, with 17 bases between. The CDR3 totals 17 residues. Germline assignment: CDR1 SNHLY and CDR2 FYNNEI. The CDR3 bases that were read are TGTGCCAGCAGTGCTCCTGTAGGCGGGCTGAGCACAGATACG. This sequence encodes CASSAPVGGLSTDT. The CDR3, in full, reads CASSAPVGGLSTDTQYF. Complete variable domain (other parts from reference TRBV2 and TRBJ2-3): EPEVTQTPSHQVTQMGQEVILRCVPISNHLYFYWYRQILGQKVEFLVSFYNNEISEKSEIFDDQFSVERPDGSNFTLKIRSTKLEDSAMYFCASSAPVGGLSTDTQYFGPGTRLTVL.

This clone was picked up many times. The sequenced fragment ends 3 residues before the CDR3 boundary, so the rest is inferred from the germline J gene. The chain recombines TRBV28 with TRBJ2-2, with D uncertain. Trimming removed 7 bases at V and 4 bases at J, with 13 bases between. This CDR3 is 14 amino acids long. Germline CDR1 MDHEN, CDR2 SYDVKM. CDR3 DNA (partial): TGTGCCAGCACCCTGCCCAGTATCACCGGGGAG. This translates into CASTLPSITGE. The complete CDR3 sequence is CASTLPSITGELFF. The variable domain in full, completed from reference TRBV28 and TRBJ2-2, reads DVKVTQSSRYLVKRTGEKVFLECVQDMDHENMFWYRQDPGLGLRLIYFSYDVKMKEKGDIPEGYSVSREKKERFSLILESASTNQTSMYLCASTLPSITGELFFGEGSRLTVL.

The table lists this clone with many counts. The sequence runs out 3 residues before the end of the CDR3; the remainder is reconstructed from the germline J gene. The rearrangement uses TRBV30 and TRBJ1-2; D is uncertain. CDR1 is GTSNPN and CDR2 is SVGIG in the germline V gene (reference sequence). The CDR3 loop spans 15 amino acids. The V and J ends lost 0 bases and 3 bases respectively, with 14 bases between them. The part of the CDR3 DNA that was read is TGTGCCTGGAGTGTTATCCGGGTCTCTGACTATGGC. It is translated as CAWSVIRVSDYG. The whole CDR3 region reads CAWSVIRVSDYGYTF.

This clone was seen many times. The read falls 3 residues short of the CDR3 end, and the missing part is taken from the germline J gene. This chain connects TRBV28 to TRBJ2-7, with TRBD2 matching over 9 bases. CDR3 size: 16 residues. V lost 3 bases and J lost 5; bases outside the gene matches: 11. The germline V gene has CDR1 MDHEN and CDR2 SYDVKM. The DNA read from the CDR3 is TGTGCCAGCAGTTTTCAAGCGGGAGGCTTTCTGGACGAG. This encodes CASSFQAGGFLDE. The CDR3 as a whole reads CASSFQAGGFLDEQYF.

This clone appeared many times. With the read ending 3 residues before the CDR3 end, the germline J gene is used to fill in that end. The chain uses TRBV2 and TRBJ2-2, with D possibly called TRBD1 or TRBD2 (5 bases each). From germline, CDR1 is SNHLY and CDR2 FYNNEI. This CDR3 is built from 18 residues. CDR3 protein: CASGEQSTIRPGANVLFF. Partial CDR3 DNA: TGTGCCAGCGGGGAGCAAAGCACGATCCGACCTGGGGCCAACGTG.

This clone came up many times. The read ends 3 residues shy of where the CDR3 ends; the end is completed using the germline J gene. J is TRBJ2-3 and V is TRBV7-8; the match to TRBD2 covers 11 bases. V shed 3 bases and J 2 bases; nucleotides not matched to a gene: 4. The length of the CDR3 is 16 residues. Per germline, CDR1 SGHVS and CDR2 FQNEAQ. The CDR3 bases that were read are TGTGCCAGCAGCTTGATGACTAGCGGGGTCACAGATACG. It codes for CASSLMTSGVTDT. The CDR3 in full is CASSLMTSGVTDTQYF.

This clone showed up many times. The CDR3 is cut off 3 residues early in the read; its end comes from the germline J gene. This sequence joins TRBV20-1 and TRBJ1-6; D not resolved. The V end lost 0 bases, the J end lost 6 bases, and 9 bases lay between the germline ends. Germline values: CDR1 DFQATT, CDR2 SNEGSKA (reference sequence). The CDR3 sequence is 14 residues long. The CDR3 loop is CSAREIQINSPLHF. Incomplete CDR3 DNA: TGCAGTGCTAGAGAGATACAGATTAATTCACCC.

This clone showed up many times. CDR3 residues: CSARGGGNTGELFF. The DNA read from the CDR3 is TGCAGTGCTAGAGGCGGGGGGAACACCGGGGAG. The chain combines TRBV20-1 with TRBJ2-2; 7 nucleotides match TRBD2. The CDR3 end lies 3 residues beyond the end of the read and is filled in from the germline J gene. J lost 1 base, V lost 1 base, and 0 bases had no gene match. Germline V gives CDR1 DFQATT, CDR2 SNEGSKA (reference sequence). This CDR3 is 14 amino acids long.

This clone was counted many times. The read ends 3 residues before the CDR3 terminus; that terminus is restored from the germline J gene. The chain couples TRBV20-1 to TRBJ1-2; D not resolved. This CDR3 has 12 amino acids. V dropped 3 bases and J dropped 5 bases, with 10 bases sitting between them. Germline V lookup: CDR1 DFQATT, CDR2 SNEGSKA (reference sequence). The CDR3 DNA, read in part, is TGCAGTGCTAGGGGCGCGGGTTATGGC. This sequence encodes CSARGAGYG. The CDR3 reads in full as CSARGAGYGYTF.

This clone was observed many times. The sequence runs out 3 residues before the end of the CDR3; the remainder is reconstructed from the germline J gene. The chain joins TRBV11-3 to TRBJ2-5; D might be TRBD1 (6 bases). Trimming removed 4 bases from V and 5 bases from J, with 11 bases in between. CDR1 and CDR2 (germline): SGHNT, YENEEA. This CDR3 has 13 residues. Partial CDR3 DNA: TGTGCCAGCAGCTCACAGGGTGTGGAGACC. Translated, it gives CASSSQGVET. The entire CDR3 protein reads CASSSQGVETQYF.

This clone appeared many times. The observed sequence ends 3 residues before the CDR3 terminus, with the missing tail filled in from the germline J gene. This chain uses TRBV20-1 with TRBJ2-3, with D maybe TRBD1 (7 bases). The CDR3 loop spans 13 amino acids. Germline values: CDR1 DFQATT, CDR2 SNEGSKA (reference sequence). The CDR3 protein is CSAPGGLPETQYF. CDR3 bases read: TGCAGTGCTCCAGGGGGGTTGCCGGAGACG.

This clone was detected many times. The CDR3 end lies 3 residues beyond the end of the read and is filled in from the germline J gene. V usage is TRBV19 and J usage is TRBJ2-1, with 11 bases matching TRBD2. The germline V gene encodes CDR1 LNHDA and CDR2 SQIVND (reference sequence). The CDR3 sequence is 16 residues long. V shed 7 bases and J 5 bases; nucleotides not matched to a gene: 10. CDR3 protein: CASTQPGLAVHNEQFF. CDR3 bases read: TGTGCCAGTACCCAACCGGGACTAGCGGTCCACAATGAG.

In the case of this clone: The missing CDR3 end, 3 residues past where the read stops, is filled in from the germline J gene. The V gene is TRBV7-9, the J gene TRBJ1-1, with 8 nucleotides matching TRBD1. The CDR3 extends over 11 amino acids. In germline, CDR1 is SEHNR, CDR2 FQNEAQ (reference sequence). The DNA read from the CDR3 is TGTGCCAGCAGCACGGGACAGGCA. It is translated as CASSTGQA. Given in full, the CDR3 is CASSTGQAAFF.